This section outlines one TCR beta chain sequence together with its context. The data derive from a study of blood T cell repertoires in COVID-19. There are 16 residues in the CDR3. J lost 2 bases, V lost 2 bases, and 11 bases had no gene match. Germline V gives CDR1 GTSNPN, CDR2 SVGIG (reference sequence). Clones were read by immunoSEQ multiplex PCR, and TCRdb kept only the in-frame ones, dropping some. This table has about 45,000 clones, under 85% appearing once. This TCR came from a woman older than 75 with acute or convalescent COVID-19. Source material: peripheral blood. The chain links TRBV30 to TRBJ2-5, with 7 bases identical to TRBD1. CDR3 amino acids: CAWSNFGDSVQETQYF. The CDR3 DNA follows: TGTGCCTGGAGTAATTTTGGGGACAGCGTACAAGAGACCCAGTACTTC.